This is a list of T cell receptor beta chains from one sample in a study of blood T cell repertoires in COVID-19. Sequenced by immunoSEQ multiplex PCR; TCRdb stores in-frame clones only, minus some. This sample yields some 73,000 clones, of which 80% to 95% are seen a single time; 6.9% belongs to the top ten. Source material: peripheral blood. These receptors came from a human donor in a cohort sampled during active COVID-19. Both conserved end residues are part of each CDR3. The D gene is left open where the match is weak. Some rows have no size entry. The others give once, few or many, or a class for an expanded clone.

TRBD2	TRBV6-2/TRBV6-3	NA	TRBJ2-1	CASSYPTTRTSGGANYNEQFF	TGTGCCAGCAGTTACCCGACGACCCGGACTAGCGGGGGGGCGAACTACAATGAGCAGTTCTTC
TRBD2	TRBV29-1	NA	TRBJ2-5	CSVGGTEVFETQYF	TGCAGCGTGGGGGGGACCGAGGTTTTTGAGACCCAGTACTTC
NA	TRBV25-1	NA	TRBJ1-2	CASSWGVINYGYTF	TGTGCCAGCAGTTGGGGGGTGATTAACTATGGCTACACCTTC
NA	TRBV2	NA	TRBJ2-4	CASSGNRALAKNIQYF	TGTGCCAGCAGTGGGAACAGGGCCCTAGCCAAAAACATTCAGTACTTC
NA	TRBV3-1/TRBV3-2	NA	TRBJ2-1	CASSQGTLRIDIVNEQFF	TGTGCCAGCAGCCAAGGGACATTGAGGATCGATATCGTGAATGAGCAGTTCTTC
TRBD1	TRBV20-1	NA	TRBJ1-5	CSASRGLGNQPQHF	TGCAGTGCTAGTAGGGGGCTTGGCAATCAGCCCCAGCATTTT
NA	TRBV3-1/TRBV3-2	NA	TRBJ1-1	CASSQPGNTEAFF	TGTGCCAGCAGCCAGCCCGGTAACACTGAAGCTTTCTTT
TRBD2	TRBV24-1	NA	TRBJ2-1	CATSSGLAGELEQFF	TGTGCCACCAGTTCGGGACTAGCGGGGGAACTTGAGCAGTTCTTC
NA	TRBV3-1/TRBV3-2	NA	TRBJ1-1	CASSQDHAAEAFF	TGTGCCAGCAGCCAAGATCACGCTGCGGAAGCTTTCTTT
TRBD2	TRBV6-4	NA	TRBJ2-5	CASRLDIAGGDKGAWYF	TGTGCCAGCAGACTGGATATAGCGGGGGGGGACAAGGGCGCGTGGTACTTC
NA	TRBV5-4	NA	TRBJ2-6	CASSSASRTPWANVLTF	TGTGCCAGCAGCTCGGCATCTCGGACACCCTGGGCCAACGTCCTGACTTTC
NA	TRBV3-1/TRBV3-2	NA	TRBJ2-5	CASSLQETQYF	TGTGCCAGCAGCTTACAAGAGACCCAGTACTTC
NA	TRBV5-1	NA	TRBJ2-5	CASSSSRQETQYF	TGCGCCAGCAGCTCTAGCCGCCAAGAGACCCAGTACTTC
TRBD2	TRBV10-2	many	TRBJ2-2	CASSEGGGAPTGELFF	TGCGCCAGCAGTGAGGGCGGGGGGGCCCCCACCGGGGAGCTGTTTTTT
NA	TRBV6-5	NA	TRBJ2-1	CASGPQYPGYNEQFF	TGTGCCAGCGGCCCCCAGTATCCGGGGTACAATGAGCAGTTCTTC
NA	TRBV6-6	once	TRBJ2-5	CASTPLFGETQYF	TGTGCCAGCACTCCCTTGTTCGGTGAGACCCAGTACTTC
NA	TRBV28	once	TRBJ2-1	CASSSVYNEQFF	TGTGCCAGCAGTTCTGTATACAATGAGCAGTTCTTC
NA	TRBV5-1	NA	TRBJ1-1	CASSLVTGSTEAFF	TGCGCCAGCAGCTTGGTCACAGGGAGCACTGAAGCTTTCTTT
NA	TRBV12-5	NA	TRBJ1-1	CASGLTGLTEAFF	TGTGCTAGTGGTTTGACGGGACTCACTGAAGCTTTCTTT
NA	TRBV7-2	NA	TRBJ2-7	CASSATRVTYEQYF	TGTGCCAGCAGCGCTACCCGGGTGACCTACGAGCAGTACTTC
NA	TRBV7-8	NA	TRBJ2-3	CASSFRQETDTQYF	TGTGCCAGCAGCTTCCGACAGGAGACAGATACGCAGTATTTT
TRBD2	TRBV14	NA	TRBJ2-7	CASSQVAGSYEQYF	TGTGCCAGCAGCCAAGTAGCGGGATCCTACGAGCAGTACTTC
NA	TRBV20-1	NA	TRBJ2-7	CSARDGYEQYF	TGCAGTGCTAGAGACGGTTACGAGCAGTACTTC